This T cell receptor beta chain was found in a study of radiation and T cells in renal cell carcinoma. Germline-derived CDR1 and CDR2 are DFQATT and SNEGSKA (reference sequence). The V end lost 3 bases, the J end lost 10 bases, and 10 bases lay between the germline ends. This CDR3 contains 11 residues. Stated time point: blood 2 weeks post-SBRT. Indicated treatment: 15 Gy SBRT to primary tumor, nephrectomy 4 weeks later. The tumor was a clear cell renal cell carcinoma. Method: immunoSEQ multiplex PCR; TCRdb's copy keeps in-frame clones and lacks some. The data hold over 55,000 clones, with just over 75% observed a single time.

The chain employs TRBV20-1 and TRBJ2-1; D remains ambiguous. The material was blood, obtained from a patient whose treatment included radiotherapy and nephrectomy. The receptor comes from a man in his fifties or sixties with renal cell carcinoma. The CDR3 DNA sequence: TGCAGTGCTAGCGGACCAATGGAGCAGTTCTTC. This codes for CSASGPMEQFF.